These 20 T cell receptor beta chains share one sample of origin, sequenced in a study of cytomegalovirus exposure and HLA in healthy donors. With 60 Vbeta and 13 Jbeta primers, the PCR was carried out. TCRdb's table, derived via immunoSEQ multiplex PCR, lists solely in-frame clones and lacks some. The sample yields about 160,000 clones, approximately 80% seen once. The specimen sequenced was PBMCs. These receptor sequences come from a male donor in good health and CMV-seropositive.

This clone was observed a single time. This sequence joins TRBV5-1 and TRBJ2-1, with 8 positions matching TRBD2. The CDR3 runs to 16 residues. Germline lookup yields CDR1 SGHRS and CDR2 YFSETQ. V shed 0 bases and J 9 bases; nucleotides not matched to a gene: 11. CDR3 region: CASSLAGTRVSSEQFF. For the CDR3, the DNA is TGCGCCAGCAGCTTGGCCGGGACTAGAGTATCAAGTGAGCAGTTCTTC. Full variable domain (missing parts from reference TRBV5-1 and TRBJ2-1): KAGVTQTPRYLIKTRGQQVTLSCSPISGHRSVSWYQQTPGQGLQFLFEYFSETQRNKGNFPGRFSGRQFSNSRSEMNVSTLELGDSALYLCASSLAGTRVSSEQFFGPGTRLTVL.

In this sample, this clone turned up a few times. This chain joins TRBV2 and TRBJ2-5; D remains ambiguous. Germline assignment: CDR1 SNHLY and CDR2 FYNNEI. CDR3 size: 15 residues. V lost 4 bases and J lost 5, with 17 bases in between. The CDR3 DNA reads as TGTGCCAGCAGTGCTAGTAGACTGGCTCGGGAGACCCAGTACTTC. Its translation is CASSASRLARETQYF.

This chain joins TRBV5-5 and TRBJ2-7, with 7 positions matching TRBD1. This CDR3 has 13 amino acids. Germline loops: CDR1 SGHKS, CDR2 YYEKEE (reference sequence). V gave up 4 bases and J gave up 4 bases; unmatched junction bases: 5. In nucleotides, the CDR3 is TGTGCCAGCAGCAAAGGGGGCTCGTACGAGCAGTACTTC. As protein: CASSKGGSYEQYF.

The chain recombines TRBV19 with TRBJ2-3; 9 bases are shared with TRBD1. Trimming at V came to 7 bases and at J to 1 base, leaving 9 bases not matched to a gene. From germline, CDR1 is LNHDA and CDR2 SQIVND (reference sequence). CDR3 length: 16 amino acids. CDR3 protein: CASTKGTGTRTDTQYF. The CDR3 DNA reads TGTGCCAGTACCAAGGGGACAGGGACCCGCACAGATACGCAGTATTTT.

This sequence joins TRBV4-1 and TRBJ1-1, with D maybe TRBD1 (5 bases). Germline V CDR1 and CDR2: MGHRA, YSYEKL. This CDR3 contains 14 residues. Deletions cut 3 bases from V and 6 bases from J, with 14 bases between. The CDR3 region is CASSHLQVVSEAFF. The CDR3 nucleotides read TGCGCCAGCAGCCACCTACAGGTTGTCTCTGAAGCTTTCTTT.

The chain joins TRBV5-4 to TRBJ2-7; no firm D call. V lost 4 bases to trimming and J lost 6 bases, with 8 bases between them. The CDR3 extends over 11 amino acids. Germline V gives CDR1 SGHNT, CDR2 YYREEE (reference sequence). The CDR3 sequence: CASSQSGEQYF. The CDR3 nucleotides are TGTGCCAGCAGCCAGTCAGGCGAGCAGTACTTC. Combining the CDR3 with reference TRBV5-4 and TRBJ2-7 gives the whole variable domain ETGVTQSPTHLIKTRGQQVTLRCSSQSGHNTVSWYQQALGQGPQFIFQYYREEENGRGNFPPRFSGLQFPNYSSELNVNALELDDSALYLCASSQSGEQYFGPGTRLTVT.

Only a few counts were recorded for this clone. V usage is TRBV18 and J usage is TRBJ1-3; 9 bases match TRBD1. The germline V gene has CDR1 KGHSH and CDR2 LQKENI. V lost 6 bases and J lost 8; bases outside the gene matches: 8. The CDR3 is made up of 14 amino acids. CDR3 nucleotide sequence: TGTGCCAGCTCGCCAGGGACAGGGAGGGACACCATATATTTT. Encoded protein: CASSPGTGRDTIYF.

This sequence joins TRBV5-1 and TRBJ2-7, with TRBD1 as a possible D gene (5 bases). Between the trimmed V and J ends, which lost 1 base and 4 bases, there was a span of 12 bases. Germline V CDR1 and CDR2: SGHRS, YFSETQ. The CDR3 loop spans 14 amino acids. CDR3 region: CASSLRQGQYEQYF. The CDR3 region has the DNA TGCGCCAGCAGCTTGCGTCAGGGTCAATACGAGCAGTACTTC.

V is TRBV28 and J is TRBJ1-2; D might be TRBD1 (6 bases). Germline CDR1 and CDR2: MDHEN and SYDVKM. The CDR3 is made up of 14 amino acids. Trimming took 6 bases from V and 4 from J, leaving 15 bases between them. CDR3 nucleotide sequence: TGTGCCAGCAGACCTACAGGGTTCGTCTATGGCTACACCTTC. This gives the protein CASRPTGFVYGYTF.

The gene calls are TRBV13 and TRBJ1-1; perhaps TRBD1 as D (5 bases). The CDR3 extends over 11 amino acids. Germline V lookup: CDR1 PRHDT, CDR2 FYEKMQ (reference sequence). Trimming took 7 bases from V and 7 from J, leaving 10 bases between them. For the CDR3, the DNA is TGTGCCAGCACCAGGACAAATGAAGCTTTCTTT. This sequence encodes CASTRTNEAFF.

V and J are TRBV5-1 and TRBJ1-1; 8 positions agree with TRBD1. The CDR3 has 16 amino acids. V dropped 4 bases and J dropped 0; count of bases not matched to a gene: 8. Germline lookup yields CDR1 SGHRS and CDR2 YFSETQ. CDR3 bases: TGCGCCAGCAGCCTCATCCGACAGGGGTTGAACACTGAAGCTTTCTTT. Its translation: CASSLIRQGLNTEAFF. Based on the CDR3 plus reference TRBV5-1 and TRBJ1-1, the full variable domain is KAGVTQTPRYLIKTRGQQVTLSCSPISGHRSVSWYQQTPGQGLQFLFEYFSETQRNKGNFPGRFSGRQFSNSRSEMNVSTLELGDSALYLCASSLIRQGLNTEAFFGQGTRLTVV.

The CDR3 sequence: CASSQVLPAGGSHNEQFF. CDR3 DNA: TGCGCCAGCAGCCAAGTACTCCCCGCGGGAGGGAGCCACAATGAGCAGTTCTTC. This chain uses TRBV4-1 with TRBJ2-1, with 9 nucleotides matching TRBD2. After removal of 1 base from V and 5 bases from J, the junction contained 12 bases not matched to a gene. The V gene's germline CDR1 is MGHRA and CDR2 YSYEKL. The CDR3 totals 18 residues.

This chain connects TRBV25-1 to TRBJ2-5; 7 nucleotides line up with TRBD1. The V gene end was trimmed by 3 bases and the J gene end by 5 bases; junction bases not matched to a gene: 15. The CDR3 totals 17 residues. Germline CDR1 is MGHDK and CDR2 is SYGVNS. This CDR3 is CASSEDTDREEEETQYF. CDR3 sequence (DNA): TGTGCCAGCAGTGAGGATACCGACAGGGAAGAGGAGGAGACCCAGTACTTC.

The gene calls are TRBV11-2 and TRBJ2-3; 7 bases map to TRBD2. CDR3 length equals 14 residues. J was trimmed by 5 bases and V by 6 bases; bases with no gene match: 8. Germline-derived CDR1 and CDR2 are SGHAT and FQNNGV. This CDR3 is CASSPTSAIDTQYF. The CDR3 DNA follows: TGTGCCAGCAGTCCCACTAGCGCAATAGATACGCAGTATTTT. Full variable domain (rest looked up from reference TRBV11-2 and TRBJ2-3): EAGVAQSPRYKIIEKRQSVAFWCNPISGHATLYWYQQILGQGPKLLIQFQNNGVVDDSQLPKDRFSAERLKGVDSTLKIQPAKLEDSAVYLCASSPTSAIDTQYFGPGTRLTVL.

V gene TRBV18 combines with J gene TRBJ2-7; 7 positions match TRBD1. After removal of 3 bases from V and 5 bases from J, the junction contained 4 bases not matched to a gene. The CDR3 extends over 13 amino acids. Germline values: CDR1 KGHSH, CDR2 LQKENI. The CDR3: CASSPLDRNEQYF. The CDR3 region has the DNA TGTGCCAGCTCACCTCTGGACAGGAACGAGCAGTACTTC. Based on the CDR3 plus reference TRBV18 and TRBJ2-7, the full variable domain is NAGVMQNPRHLVRRRGQEARLRCSPMKGHSHVYWYRQLPEEGLKFMVYLQKENIIDESGMPKERFSAEFPKEGPSILRIQQVVRGDSAAYFCASSPLDRNEQYFGPGTRLTVT.

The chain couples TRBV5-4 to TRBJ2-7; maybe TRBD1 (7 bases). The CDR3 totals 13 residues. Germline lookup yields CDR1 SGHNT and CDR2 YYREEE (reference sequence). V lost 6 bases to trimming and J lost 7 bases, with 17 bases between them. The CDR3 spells CASNTGEVGEQYF. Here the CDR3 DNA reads TGTGCCAGCAATACAGGGGAGGTGGGGGAGCAGTACTTC.

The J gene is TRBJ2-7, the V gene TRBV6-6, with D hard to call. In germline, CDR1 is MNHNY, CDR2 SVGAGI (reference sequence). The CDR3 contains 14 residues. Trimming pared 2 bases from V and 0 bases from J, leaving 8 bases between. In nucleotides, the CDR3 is TGTGCCAGCAGTTACCGTGCCTACTCCTACGAGCAGTACTTC. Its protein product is CASSYRAYSYEQYF.

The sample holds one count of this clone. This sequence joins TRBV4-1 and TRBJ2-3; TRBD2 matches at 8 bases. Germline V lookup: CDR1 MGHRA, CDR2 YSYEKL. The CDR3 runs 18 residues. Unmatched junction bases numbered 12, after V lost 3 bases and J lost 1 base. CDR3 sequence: CASSQMASGHIGTDTQYF. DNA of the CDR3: TGCGCCAGCAGCCAGATGGCTAGCGGGCACATTGGCACAGATACGCAGTATTTT.

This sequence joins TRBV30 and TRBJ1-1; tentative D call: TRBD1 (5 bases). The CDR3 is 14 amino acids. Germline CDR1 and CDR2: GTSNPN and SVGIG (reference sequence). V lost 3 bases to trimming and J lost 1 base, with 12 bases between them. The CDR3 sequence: CAWRSLDKNTEAFF. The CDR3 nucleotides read TGTGCCTGGAGGTCCCTGGACAAGAACACTGAAGCTTTCTTT. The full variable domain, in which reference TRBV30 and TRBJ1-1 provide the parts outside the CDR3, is SQTIHQWPATLVQPVGSPLSLECTVEGTSNPNLYWYRQAAGRGLQLLFYSVGIGQISSEVPQNLSASRPQDRQFILSSKKLLLSDSGFYLCAWRSLDKNTEAFFGQGTRLTVV.

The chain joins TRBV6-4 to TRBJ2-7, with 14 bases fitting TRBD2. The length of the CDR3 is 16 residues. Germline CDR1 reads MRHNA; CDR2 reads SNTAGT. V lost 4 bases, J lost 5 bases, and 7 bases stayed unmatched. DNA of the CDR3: TGTGCCAGCAGTGGGGGACTAGCGGGAGCGTCCCACGAGCAGTACTTC. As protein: CASSGGLAGASHEQYF.